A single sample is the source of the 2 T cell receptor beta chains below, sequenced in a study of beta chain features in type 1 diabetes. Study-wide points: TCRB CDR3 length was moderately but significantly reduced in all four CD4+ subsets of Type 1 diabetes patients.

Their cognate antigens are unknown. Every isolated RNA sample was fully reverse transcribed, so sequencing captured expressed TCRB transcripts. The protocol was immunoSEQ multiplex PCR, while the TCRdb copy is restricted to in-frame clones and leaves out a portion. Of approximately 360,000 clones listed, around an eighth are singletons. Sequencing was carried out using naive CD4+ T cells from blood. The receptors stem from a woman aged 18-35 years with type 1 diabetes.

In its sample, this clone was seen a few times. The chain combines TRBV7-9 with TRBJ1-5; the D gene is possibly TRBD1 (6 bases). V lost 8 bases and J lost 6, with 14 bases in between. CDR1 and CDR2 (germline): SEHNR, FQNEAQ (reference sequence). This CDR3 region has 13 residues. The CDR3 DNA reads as TGTGCCAGCGCCTACAGGGATAGTCAGCCCCAGCATTTT. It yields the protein CASAYRDSQPQHF.

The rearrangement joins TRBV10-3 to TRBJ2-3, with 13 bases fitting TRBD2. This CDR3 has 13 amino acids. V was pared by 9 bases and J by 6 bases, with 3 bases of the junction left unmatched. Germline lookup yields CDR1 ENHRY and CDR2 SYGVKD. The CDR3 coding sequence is TGTGCCATAGGGACTAGCGGGGCCGATACGCAGTATTTT. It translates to CAIGTSGADTQYF.